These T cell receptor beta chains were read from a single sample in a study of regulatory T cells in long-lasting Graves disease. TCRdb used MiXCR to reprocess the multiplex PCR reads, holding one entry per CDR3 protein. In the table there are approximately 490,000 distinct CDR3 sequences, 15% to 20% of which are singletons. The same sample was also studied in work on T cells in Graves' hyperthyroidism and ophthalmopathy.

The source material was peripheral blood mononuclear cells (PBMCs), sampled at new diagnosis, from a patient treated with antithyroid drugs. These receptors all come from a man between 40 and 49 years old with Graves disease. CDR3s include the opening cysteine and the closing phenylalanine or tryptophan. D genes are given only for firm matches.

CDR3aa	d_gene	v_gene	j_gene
CSARDDSNQPQHF	.	TRBV20-1	TRBJ1-5
CASSQVTAGHYGYTF	.	TRBV4-1	TRBJ1-2
CAWSVRGTEQYF	.	TRBV30	TRBJ2-7
CSGGGAYEQYF	TRBD2	TRBV29-1	TRBJ2-7
CASSEVAGNTEAFF	.	TRBV2	TRBJ1-1
CSARDLKRGEWGEQFF	.	TRBV20-1	TRBJ2-1
CAWSFFGGELFF	.	TRBV30	TRBJ2-2
CSASAGLADYNEQFF	TRBD2	TRBV20-1	TRBJ2-1
CASSQGLAVTPGETQYF	TRBD2	TRBV3-1	TRBJ2-5
CASSLGGTGRTEAFF	TRBD1	TRBV5-1	TRBJ1-1
CASRYGTGNGNTIYF	TRBD1	TRBV12-3/TRBV12-4	TRBJ1-3
CASSFFGPGPYEQYF	.	TRBV28	TRBJ2-7
CSARAGNQETQYF	.	TRBV20-1	TRBJ2-5
CASSYSLVGHLNTGELFF	.	TRBV6-5	TRBJ2-2
CASSATGTVNQPQHF	TRBD1	TRBV3-1	TRBJ1-5
CSARSPPGQQVYGYTF	.	TRBV20-1	TRBJ1-2
CASYLEGDTEAFF	.	TRBV5-1	TRBJ1-1
CSATGAVNSYEQYF	.	TRBV20-1	TRBJ2-7
CASSSSGGTSGANVLTF	.	TRBV28	TRBJ2-6
CASSLNGYGYTF	.	TRBV7-9	TRBJ1-2
CASSQDSTEAFF	.	TRBV7-9	TRBJ1-1
CASSWAGPPGEQFF	.	TRBV5-1	TRBJ2-1
CSARGHEGPGEKLFF	.	TRBV20-1	TRBJ1-4
CASSFQGMADTQYF	.	TRBV28	TRBJ2-3
CASSFWIPGLAVSYNEQFF	TRBD2	TRBV13	TRBJ2-1
CASSYRTSGYEQYF	TRBD2	TRBV6-9	TRBJ2-7
CASSQGTGRAGELFF	TRBD1	TRBV7-8	TRBJ2-2
CSAGRDGSYEQYF	.	TRBV20-1	TRBJ2-7
CASSYLGTGSTDTQYF	TRBD1	TRBV5-5	TRBJ2-3
CAISPTGGEQYF	TRBD1	TRBV10-3	TRBJ2-7
CASSPTRGVINQPQHF	.	TRBV5-4	TRBJ1-5
CANGQGLTDTQYF	.	TRBV12-3/TRBV12-4	TRBJ2-3
CASSLPYGSYEQYF	.	TRBV28	TRBJ2-7
CASSLRTYSSYEQYF	.	TRBV5-1	TRBJ2-7
CASSRGPGRGTQYF	.	TRBV28	TRBJ2-5
CASKTGPDTQYF	.	TRBV6-2/TRBV6-3	TRBJ2-3
CASSRLGTPRTGELFF	.	TRBV2	TRBJ2-2
CSVMPGGYEQYF	TRBD1	TRBV20-1	TRBJ2-7
CASGLVQGPRNEQFF	TRBD1	TRBV12-5	TRBJ2-1
CASSLAGQGYEQYF	TRBD1	TRBV7-9	TRBJ2-7
CASSTGTLGNTEAFF	.	TRBV19	TRBJ1-1
CASSERPNEQETQYF	.	TRBV7-8	TRBJ2-5